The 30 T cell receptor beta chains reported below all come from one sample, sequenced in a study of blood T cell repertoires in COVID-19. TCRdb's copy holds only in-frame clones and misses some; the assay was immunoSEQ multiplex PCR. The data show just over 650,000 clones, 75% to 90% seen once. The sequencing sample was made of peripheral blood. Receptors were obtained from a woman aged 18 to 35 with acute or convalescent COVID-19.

The CDR3 loop reads CASSAGSLNQPQHF. The DNA for the CDR3 is TGTGCCAGCTCGGCCGGGAGCTTAAATCAGCCCCAGCATTTT. V gene TRBV18 combines with J gene TRBJ1-5; D is unresolved. V was pared by 6 bases and J by 4 bases, with 13 bases between. Germline CDR1 is KGHSH and CDR2 is LQKENI. The CDR3 contains 14 residues.

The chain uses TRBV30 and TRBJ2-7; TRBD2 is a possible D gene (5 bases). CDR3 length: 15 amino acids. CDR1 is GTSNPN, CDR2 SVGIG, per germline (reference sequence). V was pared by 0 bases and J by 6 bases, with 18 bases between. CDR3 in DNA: TGTGCCTGGAGTGTAGGCCTAGCCAAAGTGGGCGAGCAGTACTTC. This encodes CAWSVGLAKVGEQYF.

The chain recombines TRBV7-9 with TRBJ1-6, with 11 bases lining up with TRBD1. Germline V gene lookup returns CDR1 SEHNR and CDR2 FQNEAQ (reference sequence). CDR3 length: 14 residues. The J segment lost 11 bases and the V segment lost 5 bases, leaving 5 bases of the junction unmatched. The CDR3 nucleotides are TGTGCCAGCAGCACCGGGACAGGGGGAACACCCCTCCACTTT. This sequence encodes CASSTGTGGTPLHF.

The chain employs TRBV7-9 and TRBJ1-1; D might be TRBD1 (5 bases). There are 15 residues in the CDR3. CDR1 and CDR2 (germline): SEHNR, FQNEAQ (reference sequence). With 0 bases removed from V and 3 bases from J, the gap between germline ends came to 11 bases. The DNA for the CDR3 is TGTGCCAGCAGCTTAGCGGCAGGGAGGGACACTGAAGCTTTCTTT. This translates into CASSLAAGRDTEAFF.

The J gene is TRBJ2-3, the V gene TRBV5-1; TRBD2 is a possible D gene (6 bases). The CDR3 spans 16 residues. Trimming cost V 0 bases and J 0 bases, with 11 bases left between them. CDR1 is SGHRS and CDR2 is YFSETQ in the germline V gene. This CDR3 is CASSLGAGYSTDTQYF. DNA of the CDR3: TGCGCCAGCAGCTTGGGGGCGGGATATAGCACAGATACGCAGTATTTT.

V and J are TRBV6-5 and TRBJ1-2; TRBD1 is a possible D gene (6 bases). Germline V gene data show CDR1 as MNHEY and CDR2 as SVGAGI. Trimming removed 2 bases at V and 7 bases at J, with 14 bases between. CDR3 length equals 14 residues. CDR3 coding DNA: TGTGCCAGCAGTTACGCCGACAGGTTGGGTGGCTACACCTTC. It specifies CASSYADRLGGYTF.

The CDR3 loop reads CASSLPGTGLTEQYF. CDR3 in DNA: TGTGCCAGCAGTTTGCCCGGGACAGGGCTTACAGAGCAGTACTTC. The rearrangement uses TRBV6-6 and TRBJ2-7; 9 nucleotides match TRBD1. J gave up 7 bases and V 4 bases, and 11 bases lay outside the gene matches. Looked up from germline, CDR1 is MNHNY and CDR2 is SVGAGI (reference sequence). The CDR3 covers 15 residues.

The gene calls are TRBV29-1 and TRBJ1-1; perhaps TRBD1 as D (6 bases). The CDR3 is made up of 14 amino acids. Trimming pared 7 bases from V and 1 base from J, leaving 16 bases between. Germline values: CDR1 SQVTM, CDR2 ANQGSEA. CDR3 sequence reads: CSGDEVQGNTEAFF. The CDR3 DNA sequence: TGCAGCGGGGATGAAGTACAGGGGAACACTGAAGCTTTCTTT.

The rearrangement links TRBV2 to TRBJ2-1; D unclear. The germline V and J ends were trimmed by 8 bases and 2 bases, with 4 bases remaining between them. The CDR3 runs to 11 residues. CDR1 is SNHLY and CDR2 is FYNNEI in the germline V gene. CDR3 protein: CASGPYNEQFF. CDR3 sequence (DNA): TGTGCCAGCGGGCCCTACAATGAGCAGTTCTTC.

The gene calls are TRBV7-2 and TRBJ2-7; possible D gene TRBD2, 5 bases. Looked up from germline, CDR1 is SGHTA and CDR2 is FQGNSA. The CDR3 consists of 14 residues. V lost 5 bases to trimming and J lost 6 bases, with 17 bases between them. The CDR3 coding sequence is TGTGCCAGCAGCCTCTCACCGGGGATGGGCGAGCAGTACTTC. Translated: CASSLSPGMGEQYF.

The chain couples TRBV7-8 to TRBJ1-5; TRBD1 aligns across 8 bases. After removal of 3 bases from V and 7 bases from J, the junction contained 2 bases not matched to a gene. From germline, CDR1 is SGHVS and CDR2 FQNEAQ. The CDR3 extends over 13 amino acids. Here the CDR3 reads CASSLDREQPQHF. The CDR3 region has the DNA TGTGCCAGCAGCTTGGACAGGGAACAGCCCCAGCATTTT.

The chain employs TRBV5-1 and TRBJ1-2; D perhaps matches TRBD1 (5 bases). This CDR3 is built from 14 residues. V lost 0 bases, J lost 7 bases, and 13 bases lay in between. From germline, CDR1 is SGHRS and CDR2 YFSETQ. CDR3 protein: CASSLEGRSGGYTF. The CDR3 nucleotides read TGCGCCAGCAGCTTGGAGGGGCGTTCGGGTGGCTACACCTTC.

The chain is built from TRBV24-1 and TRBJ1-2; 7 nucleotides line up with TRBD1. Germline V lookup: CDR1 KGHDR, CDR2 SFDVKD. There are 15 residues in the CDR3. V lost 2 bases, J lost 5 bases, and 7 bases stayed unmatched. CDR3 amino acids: CATSDSGRGAYGYTF. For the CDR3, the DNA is TGTGCCACCAGTGATTCTGGCAGGGGGGCTTATGGCTACACCTTC.

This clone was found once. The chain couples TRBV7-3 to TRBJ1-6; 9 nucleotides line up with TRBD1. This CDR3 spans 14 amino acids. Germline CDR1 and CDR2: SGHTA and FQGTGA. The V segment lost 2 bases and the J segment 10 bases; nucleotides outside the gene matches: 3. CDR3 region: CASSLRGQGSPLHF. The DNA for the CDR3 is TGTGCCAGCAGCTTACGGGGACAGGGCTCACCCCTCCACTTT.

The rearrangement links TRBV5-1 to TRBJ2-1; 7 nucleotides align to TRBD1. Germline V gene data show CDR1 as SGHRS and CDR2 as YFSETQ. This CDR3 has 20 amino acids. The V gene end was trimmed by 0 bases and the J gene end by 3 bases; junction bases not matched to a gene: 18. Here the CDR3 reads CASSLASGRAWDRFYNEQFF. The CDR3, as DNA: TGCGCCAGCAGCTTGGCCTCAGGTCGAGCCTGGGACAGATTCTACAATGAGCAGTTCTTC.

The CDR3 DNA sequence: TGTGCCTGGAGTGAGAGGCAGGGGGTTAGCTATGGCTACACCTTC. Amino acid sequence: CAWSERQGVSYGYTF. The V and J genes are TRBV30 and TRBJ1-2; TRBD1 matches at 7 bases. Germline V CDR1 and CDR2: GTSNPN, SVGIG (reference sequence). Losses at the gene ends were 1 base for V and 4 bases for J; bases not matched to a gene: 9. The CDR3 has 15 amino acids.

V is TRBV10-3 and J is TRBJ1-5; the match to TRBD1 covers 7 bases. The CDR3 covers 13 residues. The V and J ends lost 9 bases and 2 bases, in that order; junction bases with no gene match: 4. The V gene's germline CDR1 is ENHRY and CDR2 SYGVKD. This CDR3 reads CAIQGLGNQPQHF. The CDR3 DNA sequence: TGTGCCATACAGGGGCTGGGCAATCAGCCCCAGCATTTT.

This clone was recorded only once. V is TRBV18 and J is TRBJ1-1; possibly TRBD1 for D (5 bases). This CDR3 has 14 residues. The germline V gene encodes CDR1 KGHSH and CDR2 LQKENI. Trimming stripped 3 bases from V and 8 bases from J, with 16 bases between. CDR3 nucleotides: TGTGCCAGCTCACCGGTTTGGGGGGGGGAAGAAGCTTTCTTT. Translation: CASSPVWGGEEAFF.

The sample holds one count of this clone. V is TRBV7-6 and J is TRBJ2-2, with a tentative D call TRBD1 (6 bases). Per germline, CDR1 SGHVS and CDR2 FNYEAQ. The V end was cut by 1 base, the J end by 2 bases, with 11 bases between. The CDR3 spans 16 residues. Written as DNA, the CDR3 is TGTGCCAGCAGCTTAGACAGGGCAGGCAACACCGGGGAGCTGTTTTTT. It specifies CASSLDRAGNTGELFF.

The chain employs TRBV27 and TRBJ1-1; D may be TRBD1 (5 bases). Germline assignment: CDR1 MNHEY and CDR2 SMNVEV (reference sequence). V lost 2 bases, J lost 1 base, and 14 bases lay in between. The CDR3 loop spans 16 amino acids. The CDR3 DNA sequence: TGTGCCAGCAGTTTACAGTGGGCAAGGGGGAACACTGAAGCTTTCTTT. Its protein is CASSLQWARGNTEAFF.

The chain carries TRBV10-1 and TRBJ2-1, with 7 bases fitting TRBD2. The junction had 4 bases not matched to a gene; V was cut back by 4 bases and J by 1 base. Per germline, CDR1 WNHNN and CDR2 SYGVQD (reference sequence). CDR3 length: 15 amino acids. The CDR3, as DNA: TGCGCCAGCAGTGTGGCGCGGGGGTCCTACAATGAGCAGTTCTTC. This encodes CASSVARGSYNEQFF.

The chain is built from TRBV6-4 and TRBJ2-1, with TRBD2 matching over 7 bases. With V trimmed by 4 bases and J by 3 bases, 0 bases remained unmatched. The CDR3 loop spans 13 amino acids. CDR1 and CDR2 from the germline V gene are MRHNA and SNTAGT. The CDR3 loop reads CASSASGYNEQFF. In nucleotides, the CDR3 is TGTGCCAGCAGTGCTAGCGGCTACAATGAGCAGTTCTTC.

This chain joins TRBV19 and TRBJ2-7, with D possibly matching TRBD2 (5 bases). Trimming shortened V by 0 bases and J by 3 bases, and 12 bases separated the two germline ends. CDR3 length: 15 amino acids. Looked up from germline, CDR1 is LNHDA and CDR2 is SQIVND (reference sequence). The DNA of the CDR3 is TGTGCCAGTAGTATAGATTCCGCCGGGGACTACGAGCAGTACTTC. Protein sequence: CASSIDSAGDYEQYF.

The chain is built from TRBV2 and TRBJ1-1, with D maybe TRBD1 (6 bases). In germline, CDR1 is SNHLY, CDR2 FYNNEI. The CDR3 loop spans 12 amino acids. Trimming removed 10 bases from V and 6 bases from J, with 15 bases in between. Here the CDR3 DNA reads TGTGCCACCAGGGGAGGTCGGGCTGAAGCTTTCTTT. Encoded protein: CATRGGRAEAFF.

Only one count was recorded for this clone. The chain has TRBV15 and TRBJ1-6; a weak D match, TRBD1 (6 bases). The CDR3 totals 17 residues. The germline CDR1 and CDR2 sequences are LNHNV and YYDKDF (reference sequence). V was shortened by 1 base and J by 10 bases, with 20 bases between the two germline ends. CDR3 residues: CATSRGTSGGASSPLHF. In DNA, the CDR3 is TGTGCCACCAGCAGAGGTACTTCGGGGGGCGCATCCTCACCCCTCCACTTT.

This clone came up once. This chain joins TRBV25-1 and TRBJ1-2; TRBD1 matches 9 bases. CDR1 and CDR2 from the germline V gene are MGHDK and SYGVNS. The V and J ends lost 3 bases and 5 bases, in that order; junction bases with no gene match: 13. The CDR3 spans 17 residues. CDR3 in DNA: TGTGCCAGCAGTGATGTTGGGCCGGGACAGGGTGGTTATGGCTACACCTTC. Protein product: CASSDVGPGQGGYGYTF.

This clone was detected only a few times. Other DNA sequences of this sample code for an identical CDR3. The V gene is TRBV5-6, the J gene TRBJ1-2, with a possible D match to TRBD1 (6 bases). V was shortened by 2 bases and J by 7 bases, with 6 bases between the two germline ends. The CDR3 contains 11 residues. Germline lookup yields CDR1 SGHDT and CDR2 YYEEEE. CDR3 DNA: TGTGCCAGCAGCTTAGGGGGTGGCTACACCTTC. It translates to CASSLGGGYTF.

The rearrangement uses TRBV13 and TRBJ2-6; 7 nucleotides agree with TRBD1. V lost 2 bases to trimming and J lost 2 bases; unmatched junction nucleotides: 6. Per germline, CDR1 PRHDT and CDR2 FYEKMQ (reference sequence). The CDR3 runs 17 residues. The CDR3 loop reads CASSLMGQGAGANVLTF. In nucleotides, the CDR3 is TGTGCCAGCAGCTTAATGGGTCAGGGGGCTGGGGCCAACGTCCTGACTTTC. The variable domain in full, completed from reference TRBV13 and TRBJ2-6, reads AAGVIQSPRHLIKEKRETATLKCYPIPRHDTVYWYQQGPGQDPQFLISFYEKMQSDKGSIPDRFSAQQFSDYHSELNMSSLELGDSALYFCASSLMGQGAGANVLTFGAGSRLTVL.

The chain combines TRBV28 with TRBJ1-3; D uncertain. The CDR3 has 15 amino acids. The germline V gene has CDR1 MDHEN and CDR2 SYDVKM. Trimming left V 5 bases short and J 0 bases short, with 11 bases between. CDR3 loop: CASSPPAGSGNTIYF. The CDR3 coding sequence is TGTGCCAGCAGTCCCCCCGCAGGCTCTGGAAACACCATATATTTT.

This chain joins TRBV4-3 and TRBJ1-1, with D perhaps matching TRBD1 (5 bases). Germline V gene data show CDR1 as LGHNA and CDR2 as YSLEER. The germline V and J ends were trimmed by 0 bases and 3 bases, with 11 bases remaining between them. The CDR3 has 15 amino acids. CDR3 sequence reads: CASSQDAGTDTEAFF. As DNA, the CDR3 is TGCGCCAGCAGCCAAGATGCGGGGACCGACACTGAAGCTTTCTTT.